This T cell receptor (beta chain) stems from a study of OX40 agonist ivuxolimab in advanced cancers. Study summary: Patients with prior anti-PD-1, anti-PD-L1 or anti-CTLA-4 therapy were eligible; 40% to 45% had some.

Germline V gene lookup returns CDR1 SGDLS and CDR2 YYNGEE. Unmatched junction bases numbered 3, after V lost 0 bases and J lost 2 bases. This CDR3 has 15 amino acids. At least ten counts were recorded for this clone. Only in-frame clones appear in the TCRdb table, and some are missing; sequencing was by immunoSEQ multiplex PCR. The data hold about 55,000 clones, with roughly three quarters observed a single time. The genes are TRBV9 and TRBJ2-3; 7 bases are shared with TRBD1. Material: CD4+ or CD8+ T cells sorted from blood, obtained in a trial of the OX40 agonist ivuxolimab. This receptor was identified in an adult with an advanced solid tumor such as melanoma, head and neck, liver or kidney cancer. CDR3 protein: CASSVGDSFTDTQYF. DNA of the CDR3: TGTGCCAGCAGCGTAGGGGACAGCTTCACAGATACGCAGTATTTT.